This T cell receptor (beta chain) emerged from a study of identical twins. Germline CDR1 MNHEY, CDR2 SVGAGI. Trimming stripped 2 bases from V and 2 bases from J, with 5 bases between. The CDR3 totals 13 residues. There are a few counts of this clonotype. TCRdb ran MiXCR on the 5' RACE reads and lists one entry per CDR3 protein. The data show roughly 470,000 distinct CDR3 sequences, approximately 14% seen once. The same data also contributed to another study, on yellow fever vaccine responses in identical twins.

The sequence was collected from a woman aged 18-29 years in good health. Sequencing was carried out using CD4+ T cells sorted from blood. This chain uses TRBV6-5 with TRBJ2-3; D is uncertain. CDR3 sequence (DNA): TGTGCCAGCAGTTACGCGTCCACAGATACGCAGTATTTT. It translates to CASSYASTDTQYF.